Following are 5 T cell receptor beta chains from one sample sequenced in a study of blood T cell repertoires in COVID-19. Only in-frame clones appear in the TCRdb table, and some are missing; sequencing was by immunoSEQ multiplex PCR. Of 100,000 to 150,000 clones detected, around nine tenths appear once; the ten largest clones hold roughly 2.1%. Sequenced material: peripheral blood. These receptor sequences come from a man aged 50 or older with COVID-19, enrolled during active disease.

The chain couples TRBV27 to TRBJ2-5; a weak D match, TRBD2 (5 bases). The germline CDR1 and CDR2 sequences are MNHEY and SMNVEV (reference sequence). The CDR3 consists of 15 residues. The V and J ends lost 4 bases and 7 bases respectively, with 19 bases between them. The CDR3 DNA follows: TGTGCCAGCAGTTCGGAGGCGGGCCGTACAGCGACCCAGTACTTC. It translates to CASSSEAGRTATQYF.

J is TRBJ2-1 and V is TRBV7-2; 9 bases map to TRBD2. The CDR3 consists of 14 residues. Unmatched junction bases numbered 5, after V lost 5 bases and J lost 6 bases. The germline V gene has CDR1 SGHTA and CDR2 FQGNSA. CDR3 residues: CASSTQTSGNEQFF. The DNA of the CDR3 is TGTGCCAGCAGCACTCAGACTAGCGGCAATGAGCAGTTCTTC.

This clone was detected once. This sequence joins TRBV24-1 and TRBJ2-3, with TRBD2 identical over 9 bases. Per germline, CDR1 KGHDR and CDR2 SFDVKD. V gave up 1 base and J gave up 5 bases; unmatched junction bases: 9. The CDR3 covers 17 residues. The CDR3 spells CATSDFGPLAGRDTQYF. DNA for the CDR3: TGTGCCACCAGTGATTTTGGCCCGCTAGCGGGGAGAGATACGCAGTATTTT.

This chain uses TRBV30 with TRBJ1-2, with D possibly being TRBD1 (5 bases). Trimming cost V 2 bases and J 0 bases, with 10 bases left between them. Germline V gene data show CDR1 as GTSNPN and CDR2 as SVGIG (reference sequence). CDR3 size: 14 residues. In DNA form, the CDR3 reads TGTGCCTGGAGTAGGAGGGGATCTAACTATGGCTACACCTTC. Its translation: CAWSRRGSNYGYTF.

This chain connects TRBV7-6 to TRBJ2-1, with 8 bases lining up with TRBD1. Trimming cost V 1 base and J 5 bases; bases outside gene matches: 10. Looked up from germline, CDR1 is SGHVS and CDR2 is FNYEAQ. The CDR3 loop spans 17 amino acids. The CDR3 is CASSLEATGVKNNEQFF. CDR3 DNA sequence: TGTGCCAGCAGCTTAGAGGCGACAGGGGTCAAGAACAATGAGCAGTTCTTC.